This T cell receptor beta chain was recovered during a study of OX40 agonist ivuxolimab in advanced cancers. The study, taken as a whole, reports: Doses of 0.1 to 3.0 mg/kg were accompanied by clonal expansion of CD4+ and CD8+ blood T cells by week 6.

Clones were sequenced by immunoSEQ multiplex PCR, and TCRdb holds only the in-frame ones, with some missing. Among some 13,000 clones listed, about 75% were seen once. The CDR3 is 17 residues long. The trim removed 5 bases at V and 3 bases at J, leaving 10 bases unmatched. Per germline, CDR1 SEHNR and CDR2 FQNEAQ (reference sequence). To note about this clone: The antigen is not known.

V is TRBV7-9 and J is TRBJ2-1; 10 bases are shared with TRBD2. This specimen was CD4+ or CD8+ T cells sorted from blood, taken in a trial of the OX40 agonist ivuxolimab. This clonotype was sampled from an adult with an advanced solid tumor such as melanoma, head and neck, liver or kidney cancer. CDR3 nucleotides: TGTGCCAGCAGCCTTGGGCTAGCGGGAGCCTTCTACAATGAGCAGTTCTTC. Translating it yields CASSLGLAGAFYNEQFF.